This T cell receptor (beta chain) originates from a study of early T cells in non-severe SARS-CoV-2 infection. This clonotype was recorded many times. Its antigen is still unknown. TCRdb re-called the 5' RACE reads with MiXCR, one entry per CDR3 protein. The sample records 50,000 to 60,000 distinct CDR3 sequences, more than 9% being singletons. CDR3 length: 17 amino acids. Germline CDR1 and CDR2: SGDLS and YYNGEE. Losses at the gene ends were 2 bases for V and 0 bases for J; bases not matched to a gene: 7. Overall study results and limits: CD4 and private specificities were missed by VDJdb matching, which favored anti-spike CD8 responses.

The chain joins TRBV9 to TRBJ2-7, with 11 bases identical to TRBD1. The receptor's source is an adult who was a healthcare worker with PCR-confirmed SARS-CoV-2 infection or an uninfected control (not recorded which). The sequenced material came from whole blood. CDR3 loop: CASSVPEGQGGSYEQYF. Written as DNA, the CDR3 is TGTGCCAGCAGCGTGCCGGAGGGACAGGGGGGCTCCTACGAGCAGTACTTC.